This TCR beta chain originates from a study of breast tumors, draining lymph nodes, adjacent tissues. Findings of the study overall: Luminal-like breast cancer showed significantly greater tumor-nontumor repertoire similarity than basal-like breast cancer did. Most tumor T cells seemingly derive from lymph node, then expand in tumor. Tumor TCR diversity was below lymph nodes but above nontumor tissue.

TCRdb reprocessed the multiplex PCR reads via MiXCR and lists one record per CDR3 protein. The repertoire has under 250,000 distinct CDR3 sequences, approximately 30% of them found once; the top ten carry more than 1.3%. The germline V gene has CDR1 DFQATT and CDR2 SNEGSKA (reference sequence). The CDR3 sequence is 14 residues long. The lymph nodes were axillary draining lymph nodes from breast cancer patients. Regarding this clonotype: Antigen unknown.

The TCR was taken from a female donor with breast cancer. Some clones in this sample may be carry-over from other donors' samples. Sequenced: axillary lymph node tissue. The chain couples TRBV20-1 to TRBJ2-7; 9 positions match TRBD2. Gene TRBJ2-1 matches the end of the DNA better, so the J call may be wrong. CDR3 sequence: CSARDSGSENEQFF. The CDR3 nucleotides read TGCAGTGCTAGAGATAGCGGGAGTGAAAATGAGCAGTTCTTC.